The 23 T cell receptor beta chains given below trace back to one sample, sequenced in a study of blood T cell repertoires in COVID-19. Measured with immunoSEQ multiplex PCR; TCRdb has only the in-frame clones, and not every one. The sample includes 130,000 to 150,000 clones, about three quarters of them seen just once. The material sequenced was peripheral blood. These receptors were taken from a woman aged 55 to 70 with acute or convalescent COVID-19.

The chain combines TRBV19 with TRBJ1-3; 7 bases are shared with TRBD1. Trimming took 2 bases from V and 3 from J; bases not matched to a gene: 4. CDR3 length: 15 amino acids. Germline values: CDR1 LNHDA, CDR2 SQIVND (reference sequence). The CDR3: CASSIKGQSGNTIYF. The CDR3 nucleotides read TGTGCCAGTAGTATAAAGGGACAGAGTGGAAACACCATATATTTT. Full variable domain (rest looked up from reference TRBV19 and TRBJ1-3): DGGITQSPKYLFRKEGQNVTLSCEQNLNHDAMYWYRQDPGQGLRLIYYSQIVNDFQKGDIAEGYSVSREKKESFPLTVTSAQKNPTAFYLCASSIKGQSGNTIYFGEGSWLTVV.

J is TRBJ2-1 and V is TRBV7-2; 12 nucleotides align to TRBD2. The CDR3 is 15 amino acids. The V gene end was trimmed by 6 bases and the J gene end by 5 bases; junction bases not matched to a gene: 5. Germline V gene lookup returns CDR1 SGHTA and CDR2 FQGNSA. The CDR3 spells CASRYTSGRNNEQFF. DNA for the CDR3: TGTGCCAGCAGGTACACTAGCGGGAGGAACAATGAGCAGTTCTTC.

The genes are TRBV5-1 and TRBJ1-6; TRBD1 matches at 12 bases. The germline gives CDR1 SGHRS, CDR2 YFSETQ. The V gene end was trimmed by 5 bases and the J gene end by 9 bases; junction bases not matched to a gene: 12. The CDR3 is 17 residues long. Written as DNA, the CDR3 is TGCGCCAGCAGGGCCGGGACAGGGGGCCCCCTTGGTTCACCCCTCCACTTT. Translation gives CASRAGTGGPLGSPLHF. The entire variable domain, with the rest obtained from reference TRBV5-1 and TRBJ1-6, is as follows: KAGVTQTPRYLIKTRGQQVTLSCSPISGHRSVSWYQQTPGQGLQFLFEYFSETQRNKGNFPGRFSGRQFSNSRSEMNVSTLELGDSALYLCASRAGTGGPLGSPLHFGNGTRLTVT.

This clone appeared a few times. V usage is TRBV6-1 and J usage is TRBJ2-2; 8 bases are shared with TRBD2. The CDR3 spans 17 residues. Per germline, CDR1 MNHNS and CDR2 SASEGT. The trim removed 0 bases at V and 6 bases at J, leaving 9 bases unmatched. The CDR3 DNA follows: TGTGCCAGCAGTGAAGCCGGGGGGGTTGGCATACCCGGGGAGCTGTTTTTT. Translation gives CASSEAGGVGIPGELFF.

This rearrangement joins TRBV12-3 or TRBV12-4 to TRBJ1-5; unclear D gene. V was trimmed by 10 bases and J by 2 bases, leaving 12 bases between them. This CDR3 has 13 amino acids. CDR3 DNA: TGTGCCACTCGGCGGGCAGGCAATCAGCCCCAGCATTTT. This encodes CATRRAGNQPQHF.

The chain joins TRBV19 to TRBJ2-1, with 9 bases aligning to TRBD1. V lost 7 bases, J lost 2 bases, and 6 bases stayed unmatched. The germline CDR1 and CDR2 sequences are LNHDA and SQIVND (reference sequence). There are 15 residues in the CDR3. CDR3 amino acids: CASKIGTGTYNEQFF. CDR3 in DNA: TGTGCCAGTAAAATTGGGACAGGGACCTACAATGAGCAGTTCTTC. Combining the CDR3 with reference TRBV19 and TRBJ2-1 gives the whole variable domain DGGITQSPKYLFRKEGQNVTLSCEQNLNHDAMYWYRQDPGQGLRLIYYSQIVNDFQKGDIAEGYSVSREKKESFPLTVTSAQKNPTAFYLCASKIGTGTYNEQFFGPGTRLTVL.

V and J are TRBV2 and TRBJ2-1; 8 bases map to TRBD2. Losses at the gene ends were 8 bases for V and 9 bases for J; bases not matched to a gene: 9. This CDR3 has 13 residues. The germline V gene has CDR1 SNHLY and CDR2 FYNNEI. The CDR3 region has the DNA TGTGCCAGCCTAAGACTAGCGTCTGTTGAGCAGTTCTTC. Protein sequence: CASLRLASVEQFF.

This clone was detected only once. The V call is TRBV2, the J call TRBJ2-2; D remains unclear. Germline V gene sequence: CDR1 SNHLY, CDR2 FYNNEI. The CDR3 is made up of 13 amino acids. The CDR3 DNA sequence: TGTGCAGCGACTGCCCGTAACACCGGGGAGCTGTTTTTT. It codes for CAATARNTGELFF.

Written as DNA, the CDR3 is TGTGCCTGGAGTGTACCCCCGGGACTAGAGCAGTTCTTC. It encodes CAWSVPPGLEQFF. The genes are TRBV30 and TRBJ2-1; 7 bases match TRBD2. The trim removed 0 bases at V and 10 bases at J, leaving 6 bases unmatched. Germline CDR1 and CDR2: GTSNPN and SVGIG (reference sequence). The CDR3 is made up of 13 amino acids.

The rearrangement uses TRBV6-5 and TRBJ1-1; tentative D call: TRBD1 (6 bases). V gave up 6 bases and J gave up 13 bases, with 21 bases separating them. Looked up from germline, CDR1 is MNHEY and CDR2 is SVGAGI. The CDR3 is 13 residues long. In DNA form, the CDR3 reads TGTGCCAGCAGGAGGGGGGGAGGTCTCTTCGGTTTCTTT. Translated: CASRRGGGLFGFF.

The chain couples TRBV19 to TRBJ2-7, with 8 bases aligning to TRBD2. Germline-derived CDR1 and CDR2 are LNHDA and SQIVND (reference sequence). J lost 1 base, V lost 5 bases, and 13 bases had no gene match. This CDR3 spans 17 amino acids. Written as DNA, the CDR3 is TGTGCCAGTAGTCCCCCTCCAACTAGCGGATTTTCCTACGAGCAGTACTTC. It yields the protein CASSPPPTSGFSYEQYF. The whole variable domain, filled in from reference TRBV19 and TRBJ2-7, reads DGGITQSPKYLFRKEGQNVTLSCEQNLNHDAMYWYRQDPGQGLRLIYYSQIVNDFQKGDIAEGYSVSREKKESFPLTVTSAQKNPTAFYLCASSPPPTSGFSYEQYFGPGTRLTVT.

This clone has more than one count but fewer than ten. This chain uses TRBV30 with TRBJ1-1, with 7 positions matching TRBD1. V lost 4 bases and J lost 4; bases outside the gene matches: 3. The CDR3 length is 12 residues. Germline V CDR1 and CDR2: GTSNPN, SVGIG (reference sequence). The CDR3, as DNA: TGTGCCTGGAAACAGGGGAGCACTGAAGCTTTCTTT. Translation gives CAWKQGSTEAFF.

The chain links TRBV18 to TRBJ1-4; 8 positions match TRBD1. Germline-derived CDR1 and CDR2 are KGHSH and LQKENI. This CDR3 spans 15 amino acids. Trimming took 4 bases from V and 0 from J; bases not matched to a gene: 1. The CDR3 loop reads CASSRGQATNEKLFF. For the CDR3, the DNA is TGTGCCAGCTCACGGGGACAGGCAACTAATGAAAAACTGTTTTTT.

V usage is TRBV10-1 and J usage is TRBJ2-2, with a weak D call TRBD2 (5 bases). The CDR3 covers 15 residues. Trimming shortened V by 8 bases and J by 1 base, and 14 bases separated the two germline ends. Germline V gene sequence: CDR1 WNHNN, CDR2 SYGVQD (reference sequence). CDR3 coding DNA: TGCGCCAGCGATATAGCGTCAGAGAACACCGGGGAGCTGTTTTTT. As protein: CASDIASENTGELFF.

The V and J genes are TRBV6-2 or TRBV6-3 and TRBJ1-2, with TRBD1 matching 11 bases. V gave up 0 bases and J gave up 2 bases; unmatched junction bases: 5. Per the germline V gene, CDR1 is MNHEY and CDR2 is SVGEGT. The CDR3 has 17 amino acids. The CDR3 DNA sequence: TGTGCCAGCAGTTACTCGCGGACAGGGGGCGCGAACTATGGCTACACCTTC. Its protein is CASSYSRTGGANYGYTF.

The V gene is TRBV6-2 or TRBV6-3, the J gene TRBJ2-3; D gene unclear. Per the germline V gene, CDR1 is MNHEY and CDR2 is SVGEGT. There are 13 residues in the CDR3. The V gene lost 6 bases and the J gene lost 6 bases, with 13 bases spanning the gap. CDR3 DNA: TGTGCCAGCAGCTTTCCCCTCGGGGATACGCAGTATTTT. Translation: CASSFPLGDTQYF.

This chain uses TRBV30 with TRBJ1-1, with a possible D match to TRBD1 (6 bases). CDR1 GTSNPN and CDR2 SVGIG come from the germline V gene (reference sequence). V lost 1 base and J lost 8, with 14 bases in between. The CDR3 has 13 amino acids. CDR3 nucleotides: TGTGCCTGGAGTGGGGGGCATGGGATGGAAGCTTTCTTT. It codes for CAWSGGHGMEAFF. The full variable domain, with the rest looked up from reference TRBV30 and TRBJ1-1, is SQTIHQWPATLVQPVGSPLSLECTVEGTSNPNLYWYRQAAGRGLQLLFYSVGIGQISSEVPQNLSASRPQDRQFILSSKKLLLSDSGFYLCAWSGGHGMEAFFGQGTRLTVV.

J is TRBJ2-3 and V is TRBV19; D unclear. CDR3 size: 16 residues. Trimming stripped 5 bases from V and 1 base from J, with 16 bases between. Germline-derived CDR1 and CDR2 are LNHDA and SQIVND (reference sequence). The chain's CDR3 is CASSVRIPFGTDTQYF. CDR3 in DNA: TGTGCCAGTAGTGTCCGTATTCCTTTTGGCACAGATACGCAGTATTTT.

The CDR3 DNA reads as TGTGCCACCAGCAGAGATGGACAGAGGACCTACTTC. Amino acids: CATSRDGQRTYF. The rearrangement links TRBV15 to TRBJ2-7, with TRBD1 as a possible D gene (6 bases). Germline values: CDR1 LNHNV, CDR2 YYDKDF (reference sequence). CDR3 length: 12 residues. V lost 0 bases to trimming and J lost 13 bases, with 13 bases between them.

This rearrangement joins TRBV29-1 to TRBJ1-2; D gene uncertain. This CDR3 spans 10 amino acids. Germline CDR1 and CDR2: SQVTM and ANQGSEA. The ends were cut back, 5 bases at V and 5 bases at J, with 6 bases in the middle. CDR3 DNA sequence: TGCAGCGTTTACAGTTATGGCTACACCTTC. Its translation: CSVYSYGYTF.

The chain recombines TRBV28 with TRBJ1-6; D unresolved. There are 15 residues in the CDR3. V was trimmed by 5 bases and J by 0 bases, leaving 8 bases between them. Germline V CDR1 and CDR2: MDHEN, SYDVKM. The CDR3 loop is CASSPTSSYNSPLHF. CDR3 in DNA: TGTGCCAGCAGTCCAACTAGCTCCTATAATTCACCCCTCCACTTT.

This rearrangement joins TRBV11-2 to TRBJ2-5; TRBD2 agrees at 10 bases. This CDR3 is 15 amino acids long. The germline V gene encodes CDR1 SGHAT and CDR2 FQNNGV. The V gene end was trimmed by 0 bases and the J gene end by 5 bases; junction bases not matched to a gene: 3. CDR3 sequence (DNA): TGTGCCAGCAGCTTAGAAGTAGCGGGGGGCGAGACCCAGTACTTC. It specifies CASSLEVAGGETQYF.

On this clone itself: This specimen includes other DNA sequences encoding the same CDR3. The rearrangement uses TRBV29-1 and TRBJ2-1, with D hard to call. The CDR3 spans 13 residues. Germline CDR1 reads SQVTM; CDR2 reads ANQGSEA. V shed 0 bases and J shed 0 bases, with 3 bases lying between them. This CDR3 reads CSVEESSYNEQFF. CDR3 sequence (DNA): TGCAGCGTTGAAGAGAGCTCCTACAATGAGCAGTTCTTC.